Listed below are T cell receptor beta chains from one sample, sequenced in a study of cytomegalovirus exposure and HLA in healthy donors. TCRdb's table, derived via immunoSEQ multiplex PCR, lists solely in-frame clones and lacks some. The sample table sets out about 52,000 clones. What was sequenced was PBMCs. Receptors were obtained from a woman aged 50 to 60 in good health and CMV-seropositive. Each CDR3 is given with its conserved first and last residue. D genes are given only for firm matches.

len: 14; j_gene: TRBJ1-1; d_gene: NA; v_gene: TRBV7-9; CDR3nt: TGTGCCAGCAGCCCTCAGGGGTTGAACACTGAAGCTTTCTTT; CDR3aa: CASSPQGLNTEAFF
len: 16; j_gene: TRBJ2-1; d_gene: TRBD2; v_gene: TRBV5-1; CDR3nt: TGCGCCAGCAGCTTGGGTAGGACTAGCGGGATCAGAGAGCAGTTCTTC; CDR3aa: CASSLGRTSGIREQFF
len: 12; j_gene: TRBJ2-7; d_gene: NA; v_gene: TRBV6-1; CDR3nt: TGTGCCAGCCGGCAGCGTACCTACGAGCAGTACTTC; CDR3aa: CASRQRTYEQYF
len: 16; j_gene: TRBJ2-2; d_gene: NA; v_gene: TRBV18; CDR3nt: TGTGCCAGCTCACCACCGGGGACAAGGAACACCGGGGAGCTGTTTTTT; CDR3aa: CASSPPGTRNTGELFF
len: 16; j_gene: TRBJ2-3; d_gene: NA; v_gene: TRBV18; CDR3nt: TGTGCCAGCTCACAGGCTAGCGCGGCGCGCACAGATACGCAGTATTTT; CDR3aa: CASSQASAARTDTQYF
len: 13; j_gene: TRBJ2-7; d_gene: TRBD2; v_gene: TRBV6-5; CDR3nt: TGTGCCAGCAGTTACCGGGAGGGGTACGAGCAGTACTTC; CDR3aa: CASSYREGYEQYF
len: 15; j_gene: TRBJ1-1; d_gene: TRBD1; v_gene: TRBV7-2; CDR3nt: TGTGCCAGCAGCCCGTGGACAGGGGGAGTCACTGAAGCTTTCTTT; CDR3aa: CASSPWTGGVTEAFF
len: 13; j_gene: TRBJ1-1; d_gene: NA; v_gene: TRBV7-3; CDR3nt: TGTGCCAGCAGCTTATTGGCGAACACTGAAGCTTTCTTT; CDR3aa: CASSLLANTEAFF
len: 16; j_gene: TRBJ1-3; d_gene: TRBD1; v_gene: TRBV5-1; CDR3nt: TGCGCCAGCAGCCCGGGGACAGGGCAGGCTGGAAACACCATATATTTT; CDR3aa: CASSPGTGQAGNTIYF
len: 16; j_gene: TRBJ2-1; d_gene: TRBD2; v_gene: TRBV5-6; CDR3nt: TGTGCCAGCAGCTTGGGACTAGCGGGCTCCTACAATGAGCAGTTCTTC; CDR3aa: CASSLGLAGSYNEQFF
len: 15; j_gene: TRBJ1-4; d_gene: NA; v_gene: TRBV5-8; CDR3nt: TGTGCCAGCAGCGTGGACATTGTCACTAATGAAAAACTGTTTTTT; CDR3aa: CASSVDIVTNEKLFF
len: 13; j_gene: TRBJ2-7; d_gene: NA; v_gene: TRBV25-1; CDR3nt: TGTGCCAGCAGTTTTCTTCAGGGCCACGAGCAGTACTTC; CDR3aa: CASSFLQGHEQYF
len: 14; j_gene: TRBJ1-3; d_gene: NA; v_gene: TRBV19; CDR3nt: TGTGCCAGTAGTATAGCAGAAACTGGAAACACCATATATTTT; CDR3aa: CASSIAETGNTIYF
len: 17; j_gene: TRBJ2-7; d_gene: NA; v_gene: TRBV6-1; CDR3nt: TGTGCCAGCAGTGAAGCCCTAGGAGGGAGCGGTTCCTCCGAGCAGTACTTC; CDR3aa: CASSEALGGSGSSEQYF
len: 11; j_gene: TRBJ2-7; d_gene: NA; v_gene: TRBV30; CDR3nt: TGTGCCTGGCGACAGTACCACGAGCAGTACTTC; CDR3aa: CAWRQYHEQYF
len: 16; j_gene: TRBJ1-2; d_gene: TRBD1; v_gene: TRBV18; CDR3nt: TGTGCCAGCTCAAGACAGGGGGCAGTTTCGCCCTATGGCTACACCTTC; CDR3aa: CASSRQGAVSPYGYTF
len: 15; j_gene: TRBJ2-2; d_gene: TRBD2; v_gene: TRBV5-1; CDR3nt: TGCGCCAGCAGCTCACTAGCGGTGAACACCGGGGAGCTGTTTTTT; CDR3aa: CASSSLAVNTGELFF
len: 17; j_gene: TRBJ1-2; d_gene: NA; v_gene: TRBV30; CDR3nt: TGTGCCTGGAGTGTACTGGGGTGGGGCGGCTCTAACTATGGCTACACCTTC; CDR3aa: CAWSVLGWGGSNYGYTF
len: 15; j_gene: TRBJ2-5; d_gene: NA; v_gene: TRBV27; CDR3nt: TGTGCCAGCAGTTTTCGTGGGGGCCTCGGGGAGACCCAGTACTTC; CDR3aa: CASSFRGGLGETQYF
len: 13; j_gene: TRBJ1-2; d_gene: NA; v_gene: TRBV10-3; CDR3nt: TGTGCCATCAGTGAGTCAGGGAGAGATGGCTACACCTTC; CDR3aa: CAISESGRDGYTF
len: 14; j_gene: TRBJ2-7; d_gene: TRBD1; v_gene: TRBV7-8; CDR3nt: TGTGCCAGCAGCCTCCAGGACAGGGGTTACGAGCAGTACTTC; CDR3aa: CASSLQDRGYEQYF
len: 11; j_gene: TRBJ2-7; d_gene: NA; v_gene: TRBV20-1; CDR3nt: TGCAGTGCTAGAGAGAGCTACGAGCAGTACTTC; CDR3aa: CSARESYEQYF
len: 15; j_gene: TRBJ1-2; d_gene: TRBD1; v_gene: TRBV28; CDR3nt: TGTGCCACCCCGGGACCAGGGGGGCGAAACTATGGCTACACCTTC; CDR3aa: CATPGPGGRNYGYTF
len: 14; j_gene: TRBJ2-7; d_gene: TRBD1; v_gene: TRBV6-6; CDR3nt: TGTGCCAGCAGTTACTCGAGACAGGGTAACGAGCAGTACTTC; CDR3aa: CASSYSRQGNEQYF
len: 14; j_gene: TRBJ1-6; d_gene: TRBD1; v_gene: TRBV30; CDR3nt: TGTGCCTGGAGCCCCAGGGGGCGCGGCTCACCCCTCCACTTT; CDR3aa: CAWSPRGRGSPLHF
len: 16; j_gene: TRBJ1-6; d_gene: NA; v_gene: TRBV6-6; CDR3nt: TGTGCCAGCAGTTACTCTATACAGGGAACAGATTCACCCCTCCACTTT; CDR3aa: CASSYSIQGTDSPLHF
len: 15; j_gene: TRBJ2-2; d_gene: TRBD2; v_gene: TRBV6-6; CDR3nt: TGTGCCAGCACCCCCGGACTAGCAGGCACCGGGGAGCTGTTTTTT; CDR3aa: CASTPGLAGTGELFF
len: 13; j_gene: TRBJ1-5; d_gene: NA; v_gene: TRBV7-2; CDR3nt: TGTGCCAGCAGCGCAGGGGTCGCTCAGCCCCAGCATTTT; CDR3aa: CASSAGVAQPQHF
len: 18; j_gene: TRBJ2-3; d_gene: TRBD2; v_gene: TRBV4-2; CDR3nt: TGTGCCAGCAGCCCCTTAAGAACTAGCGGGGCGGACACAGATACGCAGTATTTT; CDR3aa: CASSPLRTSGADTDTQYF
len: 13; j_gene: TRBJ2-7; d_gene: TRBD1; v_gene: TRBV7-6; CDR3nt: TGTGCCAGCAGCTTAGGGGACAGCTACGAGCAGTACTTC; CDR3aa: CASSLGDSYEQYF
len: 16; j_gene: TRBJ2-3; d_gene: NA; v_gene: TRBV5-1; CDR3nt: TGCGCCAGCAGCTTTGTAGCGGATACTAGCACAGATACGCAGTATTTT; CDR3aa: CASSFVADTSTDTQYF
len: 15; j_gene: TRBJ1-2; d_gene: NA; v_gene: TRBV11-1; CDR3nt: TGTGCCAGCAGCTTGCGGGGGCACCCTAACTATGGCTACACCTTC; CDR3aa: CASSLRGHPNYGYTF
len: 14; j_gene: TRBJ1-1; d_gene: NA; v_gene: TRBV4-2; CDR3nt: TGTGCCAGCAGCCTACAGGGTGATAACACTGAAGCTTTCTTT; CDR3aa: CASSLQGDNTEAFF
len: 14; j_gene: TRBJ2-7; d_gene: NA; v_gene: TRBV5-1; CDR3nt: TGCGCCAGCAGCCCCCGGGACATGGCCTACGAGCAGTACTTC; CDR3aa: CASSPRDMAYEQYF
len: 15; j_gene: TRBJ2-6; d_gene: NA; v_gene: TRBV7-2; CDR3nt: TGTGCCAGCAGCTTATGGAGCTCTGGGGCCAACGTCCTGACTTTC; CDR3aa: CASSLWSSGANVLTF
len: 14; j_gene: TRBJ2-7; d_gene: NA; v_gene: TRBV7-9; CDR3nt: TGTGCCAGCAGCGTGGACTACATCTCCTACGAGCAGTACTTC; CDR3aa: CASSVDYISYEQYF
len: 13; j_gene: TRBJ2-2; d_gene: TRBD2; v_gene: TRBV5-5; CDR3nt: TGTGCCAGCGGGCGGGAGGGCACCGGGGAGCTGTTTTTT; CDR3aa: CASGREGTGELFF
len: 14; j_gene: TRBJ2-7; d_gene: NA; v_gene: TRBV28; CDR3nt: TGTGCCAGCAGTTTTTTCAGGGATAACCACGAGCAGTACTTC; CDR3aa: CASSFFRDNHEQYF
len: 15; j_gene: TRBJ2-5; d_gene: TRBD2; v_gene: TRBV30; CDR3nt: TGTGCCTGGAGTGTAGAACTAGCGGGGTCAGAGACCCAGTACTTC; CDR3aa: CAWSVELAGSETQYF
len: 13; j_gene: TRBJ2-5; d_gene: NA; v_gene: TRBV19; CDR3nt: TGTGCCAGTAGGAAACTAGATTACGAGACCCAGTACTTC; CDR3aa: CASRKLDYETQYF
len: 14; j_gene: TRBJ2-7; d_gene: TRBD1; v_gene: TRBV2; CDR3nt: TGTGCCAGCAGCGCCAACAGGGGATCCTACGAGCAGTACTTC; CDR3aa: CASSANRGSYEQYF
len: 16; j_gene: TRBJ1-1; d_gene: TRBD1; v_gene: TRBV18; CDR3nt: TGTGCCAGCTCACCATCGACAGGGCTAATGAACACTGAAGCTTTCTTT; CDR3aa: CASSPSTGLMNTEAFF
len: 15; j_gene: TRBJ2-5; d_gene: TRBD2; v_gene: TRBV18; CDR3nt: TGTGCCAGCTCACCACCCGCGGGGGGGCAAGAGACCCAGTACTTC; CDR3aa: CASSPPAGGQETQYF
len: 14; j_gene: TRBJ1-2; d_gene: NA; v_gene: TRBV6-5; CDR3nt: TGTGCCAGCAGTAACCAACAGGGTTCCTATGGCTACACCTTC; CDR3aa: CASSNQQGSYGYTF
len: 15; j_gene: TRBJ2-5; d_gene: TRBD2; v_gene: TRBV5-1; CDR3nt: TGCGCCAGCAGCCCAACCGGGACTAGCGGAGAGACCCAGTACTTC; CDR3aa: CASSPTGTSGETQYF
len: 16; j_gene: TRBJ2-5; d_gene: TRBD2; v_gene: TRBV30; CDR3nt: TGTGCCTGGAGTTTCTCGGTAGCGGGGGGACAAGAGACCCAGTACTTC; CDR3aa: CAWSFSVAGGQETQYF
len: 15; j_gene: TRBJ2-3; d_gene: NA; v_gene: TRBV2; CDR3nt: TGTGCCAGCAGTGAACGGAAGGGGATTGCAGATACGCAGTATTTT; CDR3aa: CASSERKGIADTQYF
len: 12; j_gene: TRBJ2-7; d_gene: NA; v_gene: TRBV18; CDR3nt: TGTGCCAGCTCACCACGAGTTGGCGAGCAGTACTTC; CDR3aa: CASSPRVGEQYF
len: 13; j_gene: TRBJ2-7; d_gene: TRBD1; v_gene: TRBV11-2; CDR3nt: TGTGCCAGCAGCTTAGACAGGGGGTACGAGCAGTACTTC; CDR3aa: CASSLDRGYEQYF
len: 12; j_gene: TRBJ2-1; d_gene: NA; v_gene: TRBV10-3; CDR3nt: TGTGCCATCAGTGAGCACGGAGGTGAGCAGTTCTTC; CDR3aa: CAISEHGGEQFF
len: 14; j_gene: TRBJ2-3; d_gene: NA; v_gene: TRBV5-1; CDR3nt: TGCGCCAGCAGCCGAGGCCCAGCCACAGATACGCAGTATTTT; CDR3aa: CASSRGPATDTQYF
len: 16; j_gene: TRBJ2-7; d_gene: TRBD1; v_gene: TRBV5-1; CDR3nt: TGCGCCAGCAGCTTAAGTCCGGGACAGGGGGTATACGAGCAGTACTTC; CDR3aa: CASSLSPGQGVYEQYF
len: 15; j_gene: TRBJ1-5; d_gene: NA; v_gene: TRBV5-6; CDR3nt: TGTGCCAGCAGCCCGCAGGGTCTCGGTATACAGCCCCAGCATTTT; CDR3aa: CASSPQGLGIQPQHF
len: 13; j_gene: TRBJ1-1; d_gene: NA; v_gene: TRBV27; CDR3nt: TGTGCCAGCAGTTTGGGGAGGTACACTGAAGCTTTCTTT; CDR3aa: CASSLGRYTEAFF
len: 13; j_gene: TRBJ2-1; d_gene: NA; v_gene: TRBV7-9; CDR3nt: TGTGCCAGCAGCTTAGAACCCGGCAATGAGCAGTTCTTC; CDR3aa: CASSLEPGNEQFF
len: 13; j_gene: TRBJ1-1; d_gene: NA; v_gene: TRBV6-5; CDR3nt: TGTGCCAGCAGTTTGCAGGGGAACACTGAAGCTTTCTTT; CDR3aa: CASSLQGNTEAFF
len: 12; j_gene: TRBJ2-5; d_gene: TRBD1; v_gene: TRBV5-6; CDR3nt: TGTGCCAGCAGCTTAGGGACAGGCGGCCCCCACTTC; CDR3aa: CASSLGTGGPHF
len: 18; j_gene: TRBJ2-7; d_gene: TRBD2; v_gene: TRBV27; CDR3nt: TGTGCCAGCTGTTCGGGACTAGCGGGAGTTGGGAGCTCCTACGAGCAGTACTTC; CDR3aa: CASCSGLAGVGSSYEQYF
len: 15; j_gene: TRBJ2-7; d_gene: TRBD1; v_gene: TRBV18; CDR3nt: TGTGCCAGCTCACACAACCGGGACAGGGGCTACGAGCAGTACTTC; CDR3aa: CASSHNRDRGYEQYF